The 26 T cell receptor beta chains listed next were all sequenced from one sample in a study of T cell repertoires in cytomegalovirus infection. TCRdb reprocessed the reads with MiXCR, giving one entry per CDR3 protein. Among roughly 800,000 distinct CDR3 sequences listed, roughly 29% were seen once. No antigen has been identified for these receptors. Sequenced here: cultured CD8+ T cells from PBMCs, sampled from culture after CMV antigen stimulation. The receptors originated from a human donor in good health (CMV status not recorded). Some clones in this sample may be carry-over from other donors' samples.

This clonotype was recorded a few times. This chain uses TRBV19 with TRBJ1-5; D is unresolved. Germline loops: CDR1 LNHDA, CDR2 SQIVND (reference sequence). This CDR3 region has 13 residues. V was cut by 5 bases and J by 4 bases, with 9 bases left in between. CDR3 amino acids: CASSRALNQPQHF. The CDR3 DNA sequence: TGTGCCAGTAGTCGGGCCTTAAATCAGCCCCAGCATTTT. The full variable domain, in which reference TRBV19 and TRBJ1-5 provide the parts outside the CDR3, is DGGITQSPKYLFRKEGQNVTLSCEQNLNHDAMYWYRQDPGQGLRLIYYSQIVNDFQKGDIAEGYSVSREKKESFPLTVTSAQKNPTAFYLCASSRALNQPQHFGDGTRLSIL.

Only a few counts were recorded for this clonotype. The J gene is TRBJ1-1, the V gene TRBV7-8; D may be TRBD1 (5 bases). CDR1 is SGHVS, CDR2 FQNEAQ, per germline. The length of the CDR3 is 16 residues. V lost 0 bases and J 1 base, leaving 12 bases between the germline ends. The CDR3 region has the DNA TGTGCCAGCAGCTTAGCGCTTGGGGGAGGGAACACTGAAGCTTTCTTT. Amino acids: CASSLALGGGNTEAFF.

V is TRBV7-6 and J is TRBJ2-1, with 8 positions matching TRBD2. Trimming cost V 6 bases and J 10 bases; bases outside gene matches: 11. CDR1 is SGHVS, CDR2 FNYEAQ, per germline. The CDR3 consists of 14 residues. The CDR3 bases are TGTGCCAGCAGAACCCCGGGAGGGGCAGGAGAGCAGTTCTTC. Residues: CASRTPGGAGEQFF. Variable domain in full (rest from reference TRBV7-6 and TRBJ2-1): GAGVSQSPRYKVTKRGQDVALRCDPISGHVSLYWYRQALGQGPEFLTYFNYEAQQDKSGLPNDRFSAERPEGSISTLTIQRTEQRDSAMYRCASRTPGGAGEQFFGPGTRLTVL.

This clonotype showed up just a few times. The chain joins TRBV11-2 to TRBJ1-1; TRBD1 agrees at 8 bases. V lost 5 bases and J lost 0; bases outside the gene matches: 8. This CDR3 is 16 amino acids long. Germline values: CDR1 SGHAT, CDR2 FQNNGV. CDR3 in amino acids: CASSRSGQGLNTEAFF. For the CDR3, the DNA is TGTGCCAGCAGCCGATCAGGACAGGGTTTGAACACTGAAGCTTTCTTT.

This clonotype appeared a single time. The chain combines TRBV7-2 with TRBJ1-3, with a tentative D call TRBD1 (5 bases). This CDR3 comprises 18 residues. The ends were cut back, 1 base at V and 0 bases at J, with 16 bases in the middle. Germline assignment: CDR1 SGHTA and CDR2 FQGNSA. The CDR3 loop is CASSLGFGGQPSGNTIYF. CDR3 DNA: TGTGCCAGCAGCTTAGGCTTTGGCGGACAACCCTCTGGAAACACCATATATTTT. The variable domain in full, completed from reference TRBV7-2 and TRBJ1-3, reads GAGVSQSPSNKVTEKGKDVELRCDPISGHTALYWYRQSLGQGLEFLIYFQGNSAPDKSGLPSDRFSAERTGGSVSTLTIQRTQQEDSAVYLCASSLGFGGQPSGNTIYFGEGSWLTVV.

This clonotype occurred a few times. The chain couples TRBV6-6 to TRBJ2-3; TRBD1 matches at 9 bases. J lost 2 bases, V lost 6 bases, and 6 bases had no gene match. The CDR3 is made up of 15 amino acids. Germline V lookup: CDR1 MNHNY, CDR2 SVGAGI (reference sequence). As DNA, the CDR3 is TGTGCCAGCAGCGTGGGACAGGGCTACACAGATACGCAGTATTTT. Its protein is CASSVGQGYTDTQYF.

V is TRBV7-6 and J is TRBJ2-5; no reliable D call. Between the trimmed V and J ends, which lost 3 bases and 6 bases, there was a span of 17 bases. Germline V CDR1 and CDR2: SGHVS, FNYEAQ. This CDR3 has 15 residues. In nucleotides, the CDR3 is TGTGCCAGCAGCTTCCTTTTAGGCGATTTGAAGACCCAGTACTTC. Encoded protein: CASSFLLGDLKTQYF.

The sample holds a few counts of this clonotype. V is TRBV7-9 and J is TRBJ2-1; TRBD2 matches 7 bases. The CDR3 has 16 amino acids. The junction had 15 bases not matched to a gene; V was cut back by 5 bases and J by 8 bases. Germline V gene data show CDR1 as SEHNR and CDR2 as FQNEAQ (reference sequence). As DNA, the CDR3 is TGTGCCAGCAGCCCCCGTACGGGGGGAGAAGGAGATGAGCAGTTCTTC. Protein: CASSPRTGGEGDEQFF.

The chain recombines TRBV7-9 with TRBJ2-1; TRBD1 is a possible D gene (6 bases). This CDR3 has 14 residues. The V and J ends lost 4 bases and 9 bases respectively, with 16 bases between them. Germline loops: CDR1 SEHNR, CDR2 FQNEAQ (reference sequence). DNA for the CDR3: TGTGCCAGCAGCTCGGGACACCCAGACTGTGAGCAGTTCTTC. Protein sequence: CASSSGHPDCEQFF.

This clonotype has more than one count but fewer than ten. The rearrangement joins TRBV7-6 to TRBJ1-1; D gene uncertain. Trimming cost V 4 bases and J 4 bases, with 10 bases left between them. The V gene's germline CDR1 is SGHVS and CDR2 FNYEAQ. This CDR3 has 13 amino acids. The CDR3 here is CASSSDLITEAFF. CDR3 DNA sequence: TGTGCCAGCAGCTCAGACCTGATCACTGAAGCTTTCTTT.

V usage is TRBV19 and J usage is TRBJ2-3; 7 nucleotides match TRBD1. Per the germline V gene, CDR1 is LNHDA and CDR2 is SQIVND (reference sequence). The CDR3 sequence is 16 residues long. With 0 bases clipped from V and 5 bases from J, the junction kept 8 bases outside the gene matches. The chain's CDR3 is CASSIDPSGQVDTQYF. CDR3 DNA sequence: TGTGCCAGTAGTATAGATCCCTCCGGACAGGTAGATACGCAGTATTTT.

The V call is TRBV11-1, the J call TRBJ1-1, with 8 bases matching TRBD1. Unmatched junction bases numbered 7, after V lost 5 bases and J lost 5 bases. The CDR3 runs 14 residues. CDR1 SGHAT and CDR2 FQDESV come from the germline V gene (reference sequence). The CDR3 DNA sequence: TGTGCCAGCAGCACGCGACAGGGGTGGACTGAAGCTTTCTTT. Translating it yields CASSTRQGWTEAFF. Combining the CDR3 with reference TRBV11-1 and TRBJ1-1 gives the whole variable domain EAEVAQSPRYKITEKSQAVAFWCDPISGHATLYWYRQILGQGPELLVQFQDESVVDDSQLPKDRFSAERLKGVDSTLKIQPAELGDSAMYLCASSTRQGWTEAFFGQGTRLTVV.

The table lists this clonotype with a few counts. The rearrangement links TRBV6-6 to TRBJ2-1, with D tentatively TRBD2 (6 bases). CDR3 length: 12 residues. Germline assignment: CDR1 MNHNY and CDR2 SVGAGI (reference sequence). With 6 bases removed from V and 5 bases from J, the gap between germline ends came to 8 bases. The CDR3 reads CASRRDDNEQFF. CDR3 nucleotides: TGTGCCAGCAGGCGGGACGACAATGAGCAGTTCTTC.

This clonotype was counted once. A much larger clone lies a single base off, so this may be a read error. The V call is TRBV7-6, the J call TRBJ2-2; TRBD1 matches 7 bases. The CDR3 spans 15 residues. The germline gives CDR1 SGHVS, CDR2 FNYEAQ. With 9 bases clipped from V and 6 bases from J, the junction kept 13 bases outside the gene matches. The CDR3 nucleotides are TGTGCCAGAAGGTTCGGACAGGAGAGCGCCGGGGAGCTGTTTTTT. Translated: CARRFGQESAGELFF.

The table lists this clonotype with many counts. This chain uses TRBV7-8 with TRBJ2-3; D possibly corresponds to TRBD2 (6 bases). CDR1 SGHVS and CDR2 FQNEAQ come from the germline V gene. The V end was cut by 4 bases, the J end by 6 bases, with 11 bases between. This CDR3 spans 13 amino acids. The CDR3: CASSSRGWDTQYF. The CDR3 DNA is TGTGCCAGCAGCTCCCGGGGGTGGGATACGCAGTATTTT.

This clonotype was detected only a few times. The chain recombines TRBV18 with TRBJ2-1; unclear D gene. V was trimmed by 0 bases and J by 0 bases, leaving 9 bases between them. Germline V gene lookup returns CDR1 KGHSH and CDR2 LQKENI. The CDR3 contains 16 residues. CDR3 bases: TGTGCCAGCTCACCACCGGGCTACAGCTCCTACAATGAGCAGTTCTTC. Translating gives CASSPPGYSSYNEQFF.

This clonotype came up many times. This chain links TRBV7-2 with TRBJ1-1, with unresolved D. V was trimmed by 5 bases and J by 3 bases, leaving 10 bases between them. CDR1 is SGHTA, CDR2 FQGNSA, per germline. This CDR3 is built from 13 residues. The DNA for the CDR3 is TGTGCCAGCAGCCAGGACGGCTACACTGAAGCTTTCTTT. Residues: CASSQDGYTEAFF. The full variable domain, its missing parts supplied by reference TRBV7-2 and TRBJ1-1, is GAGVSQSPSNKVTEKGKDVELRCDPISGHTALYWYRQSLGQGLEFLIYFQGNSAPDKSGLPSDRFSAERTGGSVSTLTIQRTQQEDSAVYLCASSQDGYTEAFFGQGTRLTVV.

The V call is TRBV10-2, the J call TRBJ1-2, with a possible D match to TRBD1 (6 bases). Germline lookup yields CDR1 WSHSY and CDR2 SAAADI. CDR3 length: 15 residues. The V end was cut by 2 bases, the J end by 8 bases, with 18 bases between. The CDR3 region has the DNA TGCGCCAGCAGTGAGACTCTTACAGGGACCTGGGGCTACACCTTC. Protein sequence: CASSETLTGTWGYTF.

CDR3 protein: CASSAAGTGYEQYV. In DNA form, the CDR3 reads TGTGCCAGTAGTGCTGCCGGGACAGGATACGAGCAGTACGTC. The chain links TRBV19 to TRBJ2-7; 8 bases match TRBD1. V lost 5 bases, J lost 4 bases, and 7 bases stayed unmatched. The CDR3 totals 14 residues. In germline, CDR1 is LNHDA, CDR2 SQIVND (reference sequence).

The chain links TRBV2 to TRBJ2-3; 7 positions match TRBD1. With V trimmed by 6 bases and J by 3 bases, 3 bases remained unmatched. The CDR3 consists of 13 residues. Germline CDR1 SNHLY, CDR2 FYNNEI. The chain's CDR3 is CASRPQGTDTQYF. The CDR3 DNA reads TGTGCCAGCAGGCCACAGGGGACAGATACGCAGTATTTT. The complete variable domain, with remaining parts taken from reference TRBV2 and TRBJ2-3, reads EPEVTQTPSHQVTQMGQEVILRCVPISNHLYFYWYRQILGQKVEFLVSFYNNEISEKSEIFDDQFSVERPDGSNFTLKIRSTKLEDSAMYFCASRPQGTDTQYFGPGTRLTVL.

This clonotype appeared a few times. CDR3 protein: CASSFGSGGITEAFF. The CDR3 DNA reads as TGTGCCAGTAGTTTCGGAAGCGGAGGGATCACTGAAGCTTTCTTT. V gene TRBV19 combines with J gene TRBJ1-1; D gene ambiguous. Deletions cut 5 bases from V and 4 bases from J, with 17 bases between. The CDR3 has 15 amino acids. The germline CDR1 and CDR2 sequences are LNHDA and SQIVND (reference sequence).

This clonotype was found many times. The rearrangement joins TRBV12-3 or TRBV12-4 to TRBJ1-1; no definite D call. CDR3 length equals 13 residues. Trimming removed 5 bases at V and 7 bases at J, with 14 bases between. The CDR3 sequence is CASSTPDGDEAFF. In DNA, the CDR3 is TGTGCCAGCAGTACACCGGACGGAGATGAAGCTTTCTTT.

This chain links TRBV29-1 with TRBJ2-1; 7 bases fit TRBD1. The trim removed 4 bases at V and 5 bases at J, leaving 5 bases unmatched. The CDR3 is made up of 13 amino acids. Germline V gene sequence: CDR1 SQVTM, CDR2 ANQGSEA. CDR3 protein: CSVGRGYDNEQFF. In DNA form, the CDR3 reads TGCAGCGTTGGCAGGGGGTACGACAATGAGCAGTTCTTC.

J is TRBJ2-2 and V is TRBV5-1; 8 positions match TRBD2. Per the germline V gene, CDR1 is SGHRS and CDR2 is YFSETQ. The ends lost 0 bases at V and 8 bases at J; junction bases unmatched: 12. The CDR3 runs 17 residues. The CDR3 nucleotides read TGCGCCAGCAGCTTGGCCGGGGGGGCCCCGCCGGAGGGGGAGCTGTTTTTT. Amino acid sequence: CASSLAGGAPPEGELFF.

The chain couples TRBV27 to TRBJ1-2; no clear D gene. This CDR3 is built from 14 residues. Germline CDR1 is MNHEY and CDR2 is SMNVEV (reference sequence). V shed 5 bases and J shed 6 bases, with 16 bases lying between them. The CDR3 DNA reads as TGTGCCAGCAGTCCTCTGGGGAGCTCGGATGGCTACACCTTC. Protein sequence: CASSPLGSSDGYTF.

The CDR3 loop reads CASSESQLAGYNEQFF. The CDR3, as DNA: TGCGCCAGCAGTGAGTCCCAACTAGCGGGTTACAATGAGCAGTTCTTC. The chain joins TRBV10-2 to TRBJ2-1; 9 bases are a match to TRBD2. The CDR3 contains 16 residues. J gave up 4 bases and V 0 bases, and 4 bases lay outside the gene matches. CDR1 WSHSY and CDR2 SAAADI come from the germline V gene.